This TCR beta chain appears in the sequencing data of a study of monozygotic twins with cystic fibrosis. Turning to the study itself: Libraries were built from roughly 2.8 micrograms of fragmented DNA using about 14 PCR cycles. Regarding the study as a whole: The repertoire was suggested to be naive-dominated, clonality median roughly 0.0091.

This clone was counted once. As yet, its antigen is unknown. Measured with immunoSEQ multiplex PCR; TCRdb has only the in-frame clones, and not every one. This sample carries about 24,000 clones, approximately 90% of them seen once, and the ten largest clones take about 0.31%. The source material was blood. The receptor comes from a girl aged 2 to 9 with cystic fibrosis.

The CDR3: CASGGQPRSAEAFF. In DNA, the CDR3 is TGTGCCAGCGGAGGACAGCCTCGTAGCGCTGAAGCTTTCTTT. The chain links TRBV2 to TRBJ1-1, with a weak D call TRBD1 (6 bases). V was cut by 8 bases and J by 6 bases, with 19 bases left in between. The CDR3 totals 14 residues. Germline V gene data show CDR1 as SNHLY and CDR2 as FYNNEI.